Listed below are T cell receptor beta chains from one sample, sequenced in a study of regulatory T cells in long-lasting Graves disease. MiXCR was run by TCRdb on the multiplex PCR reads, yielding one entry per CDR3 protein. The sample holds about 220,000 distinct CDR3 sequences, around 19% seen once. This material consisted of peripheral blood mononuclear cells (PBMCs), taken at new diagnosis, from a patient treated with antithyroid drugs. The receptors here all came from a female donor with Graves disease. The CDR3 runs from the conserved cysteine through the conserved F or W. The D gene is left open where the match is weak. Clone size is stated in some rows and not others, as once, few, many or a class when expanded.

V: TRBV6-1; J: TRBJ2-2; D: -; size: -; length: 17; DNA: TGTGCCAGCAGGTTAGGGGGACGGAGAACGAACACCGGGGAGCTGTTTTTT; CDR3: CASRLGGRRTNTGELFF
V: TRBV7-3; J: TRBJ2-3; D: -; size: many; length: 15; DNA: TGTGCCAGCAGCAAAGGGGTCCTTGGCACAGATACGCAGTATTTT; CDR3: CASSKGVLGTDTQYF
V: TRBV7-2; J: TRBJ2-3; D: -; size: many; length: 14; DNA: TGTGCCAGCAGCTACATAGCCTCGGGGGATACGCAGTATTTT; CDR3: CASSYIASGDTQYF
V: TRBV6-2/TRBV6-3; J: TRBJ2-3; D: TRBD2; size: -; length: 17; DNA: TGTGCCAGCAGTTCCAAGACTAGCGGGAGGGCCGGAGATACGCAGTATTTT; CDR3: CASSSKTSGRAGDTQYF
V: TRBV24-1; J: TRBJ2-5; D: -; size: few; length: 12; DNA: TGTGCCACCAGGGGTAGTATGGAGACCCAGTACTTC; CDR3: CATRGSMETQYF
V: TRBV9; J: TRBJ2-1; D: -; size: few; length: 14; DNA: TGTGCCAGCAGCGAAGGTTGGGGGTGGAATGAGCAGTTCTTC; CDR3: CASSEGWGWNEQFF
V: TRBV28; J: TRBJ2-7; D: -; size: few; length: 12; DNA: TGTGCCAGCAGTTTACCCGGGGCCGAGCAGTACTTC; CDR3: CASSLPGAEQYF
V: TRBV6-2/TRBV6-3; J: TRBJ2-3; D: TRBD1; size: many; length: 14; DNA: TGTGCCAGCAGGGACAGGGCTAGCACAGATACGCAGTATTTT; CDR3: CASRDRASTDTQYF
V: TRBV27; J: TRBJ2-2; D: TRBD1; size: many; length: 14; DNA: TGTGCCAGCAGTTTATCGACAGGGGACGGGGAGCTGTTTTTT; CDR3: CASSLSTGDGELFF
V: TRBV4-1; J: TRBJ1-5; D: TRBD1; size: many; length: 15; DNA: TGCGCCAGCAGCCAATCAGGGGGCAGCGGTCAGCCCCAGCATTTT; CDR3: CASSQSGGSGQPQHF
V: TRBV10-3; J: TRBJ1-2; D: -; size: many; length: 14; DNA: TGTGCCATCAGTGAGTCGCCGGGGACCTATGGCTACACCTTC; CDR3: CAISESPGTYGYTF
V: TRBV29-1; J: TRBJ2-7; D: -; size: many; length: 12; DNA: TGCAGCGTTGAAGATTTATCCGGGGGCAAGTACTTC; CDR3: CSVEDLSGGKYF
V: TRBV10-1; J: TRBJ1-3; D: -; size: many; length: 15; DNA: TGCGCCAGCAGTGAGTCGAAGGGATCTGGAAACACCATATATTTT; CDR3: CASSESKGSGNTIYF
V: TRBV4-3; J: TRBJ2-1; D: TRBD1; size: few; length: 16; DNA: TGCGCCAGCAGCCAAGAGTGGGGGACAGGGCGGGATGAGCAGTTCTTC; CDR3: CASSQEWGTGRDEQFF
V: TRBV28; J: TRBJ2-7; D: -; size: -; length: 13; DNA: TGTGCCAGCAGGGAACAGGGTAACTACGAGCAGTACTTC; CDR3: CASREQGNYEQYF
V: TRBV30; J: TRBJ1-2; D: -; size: many; length: 13; DNA: TGTGCCACCGACTGGGAGGATAACTATGGCTACACCTTC; CDR3: CATDWEDNYGYTF
V: TRBV5-4; J: TRBJ2-3; D: -; size: many; length: 16; DNA: TGTGCCAGCAGCTTGAGGACGGCGGGGAACACAGATACGCAGTATTTT; CDR3: CASSLRTAGNTDTQYF
V: TRBV3-1; J: TRBJ1-1; D: TRBD1; size: many; length: 16; DNA: TGTGCCAGCAGCCAGCTCCCGGGACAGGGATATACTGAAGCTTTCTTT; CDR3: CASSQLPGQGYTEAFF
V: TRBV28; J: TRBJ2-7; D: TRBD2; size: many; length: 13; DNA: TGTGCCAGCAAGGCGGGAGGTTCCTACGAGCAGTACTTC; CDR3: CASKAGGSYEQYF
V: TRBV11-2; J: TRBJ2-1; D: -; size: -; length: 13; DNA: TGTGCCAGCAGCAAAGGACCCCTTAATGAGCAGTTCTTC; CDR3: CASSKGPLNEQFF
V: TRBV7-6; J: TRBJ2-7; D: -; size: many; length: 13; DNA: TGTGCCAGCGGGGCTAGCGAGTCCTACGAGCAGTACTTC; CDR3: CASGASESYEQYF
V: TRBV2; J: TRBJ2-7; D: -; size: many; length: 15; DNA: TGTGCCAGCAGTGAATACGGACACGGATCCTACGAGCAGTACTTC; CDR3: CASSEYGHGSYEQYF
V: TRBV7-2; J: TRBJ2-7; D: -; size: many; length: 14; DNA: TGTGCCAGCAGCTTCCGGACTAACCACGACGAGCAGTACTTC; CDR3: CASSFRTNHDEQYF
V: TRBV5-1; J: TRBJ1-1; D: -; size: many; length: 13; DNA: TGTGCCAGCAGCTTATATGAGAACACTGAAGCTTTCTTT; CDR3: CASSLYENTEAFF
V: TRBV7-2; J: TRBJ2-1; D: -; size: many; length: 16; DNA: TGTGCCAGCAGCTTCCTGAAACGGGCCTACAACGGTGAGCAGTTCTTC; CDR3: CASSFLKRAYNGEQFF
V: TRBV6-5; J: TRBJ1-2; D: TRBD1; size: many; length: 12; DNA: TGTGCCAGCAGTTCGCGGACAGGCCGAGACGCCTTC; CDR3: CASSSRTGRDAF
V: TRBV20-1; J: TRBJ1-5; D: -; size: many; length: 15; DNA: TGCAGTGCTAGAAAGTCAGGGCCCCGCAATCAGCCCCAGCATTTT; CDR3: CSARKSGPRNQPQHF
V: TRBV12-3/TRBV12-4; J: TRBJ2-5; D: TRBD2; size: -; length: 18; DNA: TGTGCCAGCAGTTTGATTTTCCGCCCGGGGGGAACTAAAGAGACCCAGTACTTC; CDR3: CASSLIFRPGGTKETQYF
V: TRBV24-1; J: TRBJ2-5; D: -; size: many; length: 15; DNA: TGTGCCACCAGTGGAGCGGACACAAAGCAAGAGACCCAGTACTTC; CDR3: CATSGADTKQETQYF
V: TRBV20-1; J: TRBJ2-7; D: -; size: many; length: 11; DNA: TGCAGTGCTAGGATGTCCTACGAGCAGTACTTC; CDR3: CSARMSYEQYF
V: TRBV7-9; J: TRBJ1-1; D: -; size: many; length: 11; DNA: TGTGCCAGCAGCCACAACACTGAAGCTTTCTTT; CDR3: CASSHNTEAFF
V: TRBV18; J: TRBJ2-3; D: -; size: -; length: 15; DNA: TGTGCCAGCTCCGCCTTGGAGGGTATTCAAGATACGCAGTATTTT; CDR3: CASSALEGIQDTQYF
V: TRBV19; J: TRBJ2-5; D: -; size: many; length: 13; DNA: TGTGCCACTCGCCAGGGGTACCAAGAGACCCAGTACTTC; CDR3: CATRQGYQETQYF
V: TRBV20-1; J: TRBJ2-1; D: -; size: -; length: 16; DNA: TGCAGTGCTAGAGATTACAAGTTATTCCCCTACAATGAGCAGTTCTTC; CDR3: CSARDYKLFPYNEQFF
V: TRBV20-1; J: TRBJ2-5; D: TRBD2; size: -; length: 14; DNA: TGCAGTGCTTTACGGACTAGCTTGGGGGAGACCCAGTACTTC; CDR3: CSALRTSLGETQYF
V: TRBV2; J: TRBJ2-5; D: -; size: -; length: 10; DNA: TGTGCTCTACGGCGGGAGACCCAGTACTTC; CDR3: CALRRETQYF
V: TRBV19; J: TRBJ2-7; D: -; size: -; length: 15; DNA: TGTGCCAGTAGTACAACTAGTGACACAACCTACGAGCAGTACTTC; CDR3: CASSTTSDTTYEQYF
V: TRBV2; J: TRBJ2-3; D: -; size: -; length: 14; DNA: TGTGCCAGCAGTGGTCAGGGTAGCACAGATACGCAGTATTTT; CDR3: CASSGQGSTDTQYF
V: TRBV6-1; J: TRBJ2-1; D: TRBD2; size: many; length: 18; DNA: TGTGCCAGCAGTGAAGCTTTGGGAGCGGGAGGGAGTTACAATGAGCAGTTCTTC; CDR3: CASSEALGAGGSYNEQFF
V: TRBV24-1; J: TRBJ2-2; D: TRBD1; size: -; length: 15; DNA: TGTGCCACTGCCCCGACAGGGGTGGGTACCGGGGAGCTGTTTTTT; CDR3: CATAPTGVGTGELFF
V: TRBV18; J: TRBJ2-5; D: -; size: many; length: 16; DNA: TGTGCCAGCTCACCACCAGATGGCCAGCCCCAAGAGACCCAGTACTTC; CDR3: CASSPPDGQPQETQYF
V: TRBV10-3; J: TRBJ2-7; D: TRBD2; size: many; length: 17; DNA: TGTGCCATCGGGGGTCTAGCGGGAGGGAGTTCTTCCTACGAGCAGTACTTC; CDR3: CAIGGLAGGSSSYEQYF
V: TRBV28; J: TRBJ2-3; D: -; size: many; length: 12; DNA: TGTGCCAGCAGCTCCGGTTTGGATACGCAGTATTTT; CDR3: CASSSGLDTQYF
V: TRBV20-1; J: TRBJ2-2; D: -; size: -; length: 10; DNA: TGCAGTGGTAGGCCCGGGGAGCTGTTTTTT; CDR3: CSGRPGELFF
V: TRBV18; J: TRBJ2-7; D: TRBD1; size: many; length: 15; DNA: TGTGCCAGCTCATTCAACCGGGACAGGGGGCGCGAGCAGTACTTC; CDR3: CASSFNRDRGREQYF